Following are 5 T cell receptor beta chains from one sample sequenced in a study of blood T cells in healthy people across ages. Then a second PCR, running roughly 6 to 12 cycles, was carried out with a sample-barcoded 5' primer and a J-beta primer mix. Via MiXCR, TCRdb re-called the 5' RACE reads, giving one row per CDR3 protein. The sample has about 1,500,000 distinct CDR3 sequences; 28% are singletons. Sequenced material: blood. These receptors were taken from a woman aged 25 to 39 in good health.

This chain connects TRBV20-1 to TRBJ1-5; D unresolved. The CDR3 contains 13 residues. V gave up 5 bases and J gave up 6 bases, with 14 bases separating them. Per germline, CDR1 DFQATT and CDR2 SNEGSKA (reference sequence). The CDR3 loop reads CSAGGPSGQPQHF. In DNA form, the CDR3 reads TGCAGTGCTGGCGGACCTTCGGGTCAGCCCCAGCATTTT.

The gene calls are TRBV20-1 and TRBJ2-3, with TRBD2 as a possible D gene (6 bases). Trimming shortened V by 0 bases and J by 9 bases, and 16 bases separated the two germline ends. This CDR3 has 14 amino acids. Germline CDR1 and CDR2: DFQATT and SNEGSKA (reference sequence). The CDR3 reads CSARDLVGGRTQYF. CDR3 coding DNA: TGCAGTGCTAGAGACCTCGTGGGAGGTCGGACGCAGTATTTT.

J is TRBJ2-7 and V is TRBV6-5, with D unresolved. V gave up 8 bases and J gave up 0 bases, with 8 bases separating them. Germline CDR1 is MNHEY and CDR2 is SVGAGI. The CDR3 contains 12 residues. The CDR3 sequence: CASARSSYEQYF. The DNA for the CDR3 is TGTGCCAGCGCCCGATCCTCCTACGAGCAGTACTTC.

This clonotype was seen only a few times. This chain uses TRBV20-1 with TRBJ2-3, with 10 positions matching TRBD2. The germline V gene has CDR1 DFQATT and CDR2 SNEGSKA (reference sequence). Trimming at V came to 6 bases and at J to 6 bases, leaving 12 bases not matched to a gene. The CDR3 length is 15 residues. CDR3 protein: CSAVAGGRTSDTQYF. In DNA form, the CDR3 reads TGCAGTGCGGTAGCGGGGGGACGCACATCCGATACGCAGTATTTT.

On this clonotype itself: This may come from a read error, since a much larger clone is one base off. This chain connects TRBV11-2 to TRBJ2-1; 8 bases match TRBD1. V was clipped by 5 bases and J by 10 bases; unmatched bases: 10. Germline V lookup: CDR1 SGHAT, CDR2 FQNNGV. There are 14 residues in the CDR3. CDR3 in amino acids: CASSRIQGAGEQFF. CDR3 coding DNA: TGTGCCAGCAGCCGAATTCAGGGGGCTGGCGAGCAGTTCTTC. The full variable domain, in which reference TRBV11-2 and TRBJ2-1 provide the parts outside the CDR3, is EAGVAQSPRYKIIEKRQSVAFWCNPISGHATLYWYQQILGQGPKLLIQFQNNGVVDDSQLPKDRFSAERLKGVDSTLKIQPAKLEDSAVYLCASSRIQGAGEQFFGPGTRLTVL.